This T cell receptor (beta chain) was recorded in a study of control samples from healthy donors and cancer patients. This CDR3 region has 15 residues. The V gene's germline CDR1 is SGHRS and CDR2 YFSETQ. Trimming took 0 bases from V and 2 from J; bases not matched to a gene: 3. Only in-frame clones appear in the TCRdb table, and some are missing; sequencing was by immunoSEQ multiplex PCR. This table holds roughly 92,000 clones, less than 90% found once. Sequencing used blood. The receptor was isolated from an older woman in good health. The chain links TRBV5-1 to TRBJ2-7; 9 bases fit TRBD1. In nucleotides, the CDR3 is TGCGCCAGCAGCTTGGGAGGACAGGGGACCTACGAGCAGTACTTC. Residues: CASSLGGQGTYEQYF. The variable domain in full, with the rest retrieved from reference TRBV5-1 and TRBJ2-7, is KAGVTQTPRYLIKTRGQQVTLSCSPISGHRSVSWYQQTPGQGLQFLFEYFSETQRNKGNFPGRFSGRQFSNSRSEMNVSTLELGDSALYLCASSLGGQGTYEQYFGPGTRLTVT.